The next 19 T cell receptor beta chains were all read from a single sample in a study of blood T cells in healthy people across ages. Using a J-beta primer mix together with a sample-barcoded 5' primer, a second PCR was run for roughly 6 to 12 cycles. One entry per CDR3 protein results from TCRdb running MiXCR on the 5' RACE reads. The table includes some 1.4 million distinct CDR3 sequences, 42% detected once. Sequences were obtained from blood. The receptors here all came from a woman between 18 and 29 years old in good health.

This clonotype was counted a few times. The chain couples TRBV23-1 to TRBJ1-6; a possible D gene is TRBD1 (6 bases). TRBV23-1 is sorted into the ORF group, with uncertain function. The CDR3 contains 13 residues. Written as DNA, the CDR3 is TGCGCTCACAGAGGCAGGGGTAATTCACCCCTCCACTTT. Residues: CAHRGRGNSPLHF.

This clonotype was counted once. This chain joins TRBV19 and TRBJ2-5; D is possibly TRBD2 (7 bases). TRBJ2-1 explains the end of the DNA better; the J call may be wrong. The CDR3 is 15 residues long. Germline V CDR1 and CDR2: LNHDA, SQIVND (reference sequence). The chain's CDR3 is CASNVPFGGQETQFF. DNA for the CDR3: TGTGCCAGTAATGTCCCTTTCGGGGGGCAAGAGACCCAGTTCTTC.

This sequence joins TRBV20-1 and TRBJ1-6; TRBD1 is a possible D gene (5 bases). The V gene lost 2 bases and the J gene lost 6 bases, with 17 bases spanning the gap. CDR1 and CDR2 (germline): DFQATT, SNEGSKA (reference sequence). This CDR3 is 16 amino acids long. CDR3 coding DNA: TGCAGTGCTAGATCCCTCCGGGGGGTGAGTAATTCACCCCTCCACTTT. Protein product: CSARSLRGVSNSPLHF.

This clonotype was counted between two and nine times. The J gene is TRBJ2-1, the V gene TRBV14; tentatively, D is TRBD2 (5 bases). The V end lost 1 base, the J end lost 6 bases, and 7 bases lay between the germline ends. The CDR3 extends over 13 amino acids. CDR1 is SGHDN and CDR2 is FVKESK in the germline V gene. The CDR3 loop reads CASSQGLFNEQFF. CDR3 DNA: TGTGCCAGCAGCCAAGGACTATTCAATGAGCAGTTCTTC.

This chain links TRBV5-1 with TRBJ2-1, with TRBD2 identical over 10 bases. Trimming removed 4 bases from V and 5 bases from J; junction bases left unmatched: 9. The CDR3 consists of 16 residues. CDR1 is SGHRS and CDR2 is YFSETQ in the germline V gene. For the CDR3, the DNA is TGCGCCAGCAGCCCTGAGCGGGGGGGTAGGAACAATGAGCAGTTCTTC. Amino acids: CASSPERGGRNNEQFF.

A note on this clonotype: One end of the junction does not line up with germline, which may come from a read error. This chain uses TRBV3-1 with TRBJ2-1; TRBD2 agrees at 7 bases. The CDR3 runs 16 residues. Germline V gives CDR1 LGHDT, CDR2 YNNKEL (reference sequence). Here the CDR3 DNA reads TGTACCAGCAGCCGGGGAGCGGGGAGCTCCTACAATGAGCAGTTCTTC. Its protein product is CTSSRGAGSSYNEQFF.

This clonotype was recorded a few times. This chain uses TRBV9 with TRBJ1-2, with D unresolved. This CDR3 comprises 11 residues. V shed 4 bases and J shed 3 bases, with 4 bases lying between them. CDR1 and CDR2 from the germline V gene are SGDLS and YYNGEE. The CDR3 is CASSIDYGYTF. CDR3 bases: TGTGCCAGCAGCATCGACTATGGCTACACCTTC.

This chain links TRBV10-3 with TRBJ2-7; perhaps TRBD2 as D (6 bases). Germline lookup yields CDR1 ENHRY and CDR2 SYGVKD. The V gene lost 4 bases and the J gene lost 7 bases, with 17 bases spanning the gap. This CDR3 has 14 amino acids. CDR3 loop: CAISAGLTDWEQYF. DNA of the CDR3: TGTGCCATCAGTGCCGGACTAACGGATTGGGAGCAGTACTTC.

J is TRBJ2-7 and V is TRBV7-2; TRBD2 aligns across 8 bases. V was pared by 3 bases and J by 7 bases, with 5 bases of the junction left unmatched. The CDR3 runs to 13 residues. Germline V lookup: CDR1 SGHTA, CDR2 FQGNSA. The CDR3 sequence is CASSFGLATEQYF. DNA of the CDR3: TGTGCCAGCAGCTTCGGACTAGCCACTGAGCAGTACTTC.

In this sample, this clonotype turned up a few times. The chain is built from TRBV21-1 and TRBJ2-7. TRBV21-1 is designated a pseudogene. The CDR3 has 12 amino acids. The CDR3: CASSNWAYEQYF. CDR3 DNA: TGTGCCAGCAGCAATTGGGCCTACGAGCAGTACTTC.

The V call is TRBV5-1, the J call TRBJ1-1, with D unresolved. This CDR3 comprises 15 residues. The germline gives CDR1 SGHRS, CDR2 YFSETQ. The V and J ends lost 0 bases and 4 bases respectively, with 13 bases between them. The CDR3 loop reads CASSLDGKFSTEAFF. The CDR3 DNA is TGCGCCAGCAGCTTGGATGGGAAATTTTCCACTGAAGCTTTCTTT.

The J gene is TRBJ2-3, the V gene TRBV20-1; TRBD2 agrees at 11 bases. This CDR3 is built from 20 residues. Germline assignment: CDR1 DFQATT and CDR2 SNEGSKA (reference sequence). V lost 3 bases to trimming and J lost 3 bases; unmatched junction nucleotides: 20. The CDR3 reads CSARGTGSRALAGGTDTQYF. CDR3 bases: TGCAGTGCTAGGGGGACAGGGAGTAGAGCGCTAGCGGGAGGAACAGATACGCAGTATTTT.

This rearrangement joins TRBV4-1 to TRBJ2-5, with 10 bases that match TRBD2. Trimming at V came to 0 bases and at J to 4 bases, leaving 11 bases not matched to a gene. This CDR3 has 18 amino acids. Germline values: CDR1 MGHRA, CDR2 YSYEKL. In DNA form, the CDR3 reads TGCGCCAGCAGCCAAGACCGCTTTAGCGGGAGGTTCGGAGAGACCCAGTACTTC. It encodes CASSQDRFSGRFGETQYF.

The CDR3 spells CASSPVGDYGYTF. The CDR3, as DNA: TGTGCCAGCAGCCCGGTGGGGGACTATGGCTACACCTTC. This sequence joins TRBV6-1 and TRBJ1-2; tentatively, D is TRBD1 (5 bases). The CDR3 extends over 13 amino acids. V was trimmed by 6 bases and J by 3 bases, leaving 11 bases between them. Per germline, CDR1 MNHNS and CDR2 SASEGT.

CDR3: CSARDESGIYNEQFF. The CDR3 DNA sequence: TGCAGTGCTAGAGACGAGAGCGGGATCTACAATGAGCAGTTCTTC. This chain uses TRBV20-1 with TRBJ2-1, with 7 bases that match TRBD2. Unmatched junction bases numbered 5, after V lost 0 bases and J lost 3 bases. This CDR3 is built from 15 residues. Germline CDR1 and CDR2: DFQATT and SNEGSKA (reference sequence).

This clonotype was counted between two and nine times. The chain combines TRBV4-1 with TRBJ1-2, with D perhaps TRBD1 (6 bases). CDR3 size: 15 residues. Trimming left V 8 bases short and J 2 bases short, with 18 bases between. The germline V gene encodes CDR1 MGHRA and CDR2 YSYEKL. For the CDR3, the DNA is TGCGCCAGCGGAACGACGGCGGGGGCCAACTATGGCTACACCTTC. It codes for CASGTTAGANYGYTF.

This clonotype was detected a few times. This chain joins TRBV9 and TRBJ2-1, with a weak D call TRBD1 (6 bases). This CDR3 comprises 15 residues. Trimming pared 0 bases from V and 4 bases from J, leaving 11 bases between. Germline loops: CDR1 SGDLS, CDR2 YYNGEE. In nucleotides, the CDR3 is TGTGCCAGCAGCGTAGCTTTAGGGGGTTACAATGAGCAGTTCTTC. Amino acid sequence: CASSVALGGYNEQFF.

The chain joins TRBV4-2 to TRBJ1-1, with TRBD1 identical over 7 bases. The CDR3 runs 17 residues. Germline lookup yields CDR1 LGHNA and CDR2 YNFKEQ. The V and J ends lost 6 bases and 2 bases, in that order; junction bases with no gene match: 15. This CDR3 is CASSTMGGRGPNTEAFF. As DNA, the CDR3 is TGTGCCAGCAGTACGATGGGGGGGAGGGGGCCTAACACTGAAGCTTTCTTT.

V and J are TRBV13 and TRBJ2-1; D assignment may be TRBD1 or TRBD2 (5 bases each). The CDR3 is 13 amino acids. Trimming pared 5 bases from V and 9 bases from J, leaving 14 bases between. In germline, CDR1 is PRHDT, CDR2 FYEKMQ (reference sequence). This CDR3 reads CASSVSPGSEQFF. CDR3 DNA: TGTGCCAGCAGCGTATCCCCAGGGAGTGAGCAGTTCTTC.